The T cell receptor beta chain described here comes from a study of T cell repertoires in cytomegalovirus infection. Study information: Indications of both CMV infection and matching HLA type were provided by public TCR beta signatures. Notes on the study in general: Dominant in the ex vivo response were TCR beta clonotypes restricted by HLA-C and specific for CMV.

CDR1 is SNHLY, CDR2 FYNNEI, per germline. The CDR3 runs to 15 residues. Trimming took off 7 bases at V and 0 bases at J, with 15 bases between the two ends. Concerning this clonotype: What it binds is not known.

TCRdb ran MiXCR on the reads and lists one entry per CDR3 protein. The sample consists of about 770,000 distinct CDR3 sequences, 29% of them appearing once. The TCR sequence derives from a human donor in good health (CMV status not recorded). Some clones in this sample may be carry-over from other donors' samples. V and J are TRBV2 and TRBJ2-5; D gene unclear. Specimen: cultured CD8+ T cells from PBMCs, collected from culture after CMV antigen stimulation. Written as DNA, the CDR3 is TGTGCCAGCATCTCGTGGCCTGAGTACCAAGAGACCCAGTACTTC. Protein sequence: CASISWPEYQETQYF.